This T cell receptor (beta chain) originates from a study of blood T cell repertoires in COVID-19. Study in general: Specimens from acute and convalescent COVID-19 originated in the United States, Italy and Spain. T cells, B-cell-depleted T cells, or PBMCs provided the cDNA or gDNA that served as material.

From germline, CDR1 is SGHRS and CDR2 YFSETQ. V lost 5 bases and J 3 bases, leaving 16 bases between the germline ends. The CDR3 has 15 residues. Under the authors' procedure: Reference gene primer amplification gave nucleated cell count estimates. TCRdb's table, derived via immunoSEQ multiplex PCR, lists solely in-frame clones and lacks some. V and J calls and clone size follow that table, whereas D and trimming were derived from the DNA. The repertoire holds 200,000 or so clones, with 65% to 90% as singletons. The chain joins TRBV5-1 to TRBJ2-3; TRBD1 might be the D (8 bases). The specimen was peripheral blood. The sequence came from an elderly man with acute or convalescent COVID-19. In DNA form, the CDR3 reads TGCGCCAGCAGTCTAGCGGACAGGGTAACAGATACGCAGTATTTT. Translated: CASSLADRVTDTQYF.